This is a list of T cell receptor beta chains from one sample in a study of blood T cells in healthy people across ages. MiXCR, applied by TCRdb to the 5' RACE reads, yields one record per CDR3 protein. This sample carries around 500,000 distinct CDR3 sequences, 47% of them seen once, and the ten largest clones take around 23%. The sequencing input was blood. The receptor set was obtained from a man aged 80 or over in good health. CDR3s include the opening cysteine and the closing phenylalanine or tryptophan. Fields, in order: CDR3 length, D gene, V gene, J gene, clone size, CDR3 protein, CDR3 DNA. A D gene is named only where the DNA matches it firmly. The size of a clone is reported for some rows only, either as once, few or many, or as a class for expanded clones.

length: 11; D: .; V: TRBV20-1; J: TRBJ2-7; size: .; CDR3: CSVSRLGEQYF; DNA: TGCAGTGTTAGCAGACTCGGCGAGCAGTACTTC
length: 15; D: TRBD1; V: TRBV24-1; J: TRBJ2-5; size: .; CDR3: CATSDPGQNQETQYF; DNA: TGTGCCACCAGTGACCCGGGACAGAACCAAGAGACCCAGTACTTC
length: 14; D: .; V: TRBV4-3; J: TRBJ1-5; size: once; CDR3: CASSSRLNNQPQHF; DNA: TGCGCCAGCAGCTCCCGACTGAACAATCAGCCCCAGCATTTT
length: 12; D: TRBD2; V: TRBV6-2/TRBV6-3; J: TRBJ2-1; size: many; CDR3: CASRTSRNEQFF; DNA: TGTGCCAGCCGGACTAGCCGGAATGAGCAGTTCTTC
length: 15; D: .; V: TRBV20-1; J: TRBJ2-5; size: .; CDR3: CSAPREPTFSSTQYF; DNA: TGCAGTGCTCCTCGGGAGCCCACGTTTAGCTCGACCCAGTACTTC
length: 16; D: .; V: TRBV10-3; J: TRBJ1-2; size: .; CDR3: CAISDPLKGVSAGYTF; DNA: TGTGCCATCAGTGATCCCCTAAAGGGTGTCTCGGCTGGCTACACCTTC
length: 14; D: TRBD2; V: TRBV20-1; J: TRBJ2-1; size: .; CDR3: CSATGTSGVHEQFF; DNA: TGCAGTGCAACCGGGACTAGCGGGGTGCATGAGCAGTTCTTC
length: 12; D: .; V: TRBV7-9; J: TRBJ2-1; size: few; CDR3: CASSFRGNEQFF; DNA: TGTGCCAGCAGCTTTAGGGGGAATGAGCAGTTCTTC
length: 15; D: TRBD2; V: TRBV7-2; J: TRBJ2-2; size: .; CDR3: CASSPRTSKTGELFF; DNA: TGTGCCAGCAGCCCCAGGACTAGCAAGACCGGGGAGCTGTTTTTT
length: 13; D: TRBD2; V: TRBV5-1; J: TRBJ2-7; size: .; CDR3: CASSVAGWDEQYF; DNA: TGCGCCAGCAGCGTAGCGGGGTGGGACGAGCAGTACTTC
length: 12; D: .; V: TRBV29-1; J: TRBJ2-1; size: few; CDR3: CSVARQANEQFF; DNA: TGCAGCGTAGCGCGACAGGCCAATGAGCAGTTCTTC
length: 12; D: TRBD2; V: TRBV12-3/TRBV12-4; J: TRBJ2-4; size: .; CDR3: CASSLGAREGYF; DNA: TGTGCCAGCAGTTTAGGGGCCAGGGAGGGGTACTTC
length: 12; D: .; V: TRBV12-3/TRBV12-4; J: TRBJ2-3; size: .; CDR3: CASTFLADTQYF; DNA: TGTGCCAGCACCTTTCTCGCAGATACGCAGTATTTT
length: 14; D: TRBD2; V: TRBV20-1; J: TRBJ2-1; size: .; CDR3: CSAPRGGWSGEQFF; DNA: TGCAGTGCACCGCGGGGGGGCTGGTCAGGTGAGCAGTTCTTC
length: 15; D: .; V: TRBV20-1; J: TRBJ2-1; size: .; CDR3: CSARDPGGFQSEQFF; DNA: TGCAGTGCTAGGGATCCGGGGGGCTTCCAGTCGGAGCAGTTCTTC
length: 15; D: TRBD2; V: TRBV11-3; J: TRBJ2-1; size: .; CDR3: CASSLGQLAGERQFF; DNA: TGTGCCAGCAGCTTAGGTCAGTTAGCGGGAGAACGGCAGTTCTTC
length: 13; D: TRBD2; V: TRBV6-6; J: TRBJ2-1; size: few; CDR3: CASRLAGGREQFF; DNA: TGTGCCAGCAGACTAGCGGGAGGGCGTGAGCAGTTCTTC
length: 16; D: TRBD1; V: TRBV4-2; J: TRBJ2-3; size: .; CDR3: CASSVRDRGSTDTQYF; DNA: TGTGCCAGCAGCGTACGGGACAGGGGGTCCACAGATACGCAGTATTTT
length: 13; D: .; V: TRBV20-1; J: TRBJ1-2; size: few; CDR3: CSARDSLGYGYTF; DNA: TGCAGTGCCCGCGACTCATTGGGCTATGGCTACACCTTC
length: 13; D: .; V: TRBV12-3/TRBV12-4; J: TRBJ1-2; size: .; CDR3: CASSLSADYGYTF; DNA: TGTGCCAGCAGTTTGTCGGCAGACTATGGCTACACCTTC
length: 15; D: .; V: TRBV7-9; J: TRBJ2-3; size: few; CDR3: CASSLGVDTTDTQYF; DNA: TGTGCCAGCAGCCTGGGGGTTGATACCACAGATACGCAGTATTTT
length: 13; D: .; V: TRBV9; J: TRBJ1-1; size: once; CDR3: CASSVGRFTEAFF; DNA: TGTGCCAGCAGCGTAGGGAGATTTACTGAAGCTTTCTTT
length: 13; D: .; V: TRBV7-3; J: TRBJ2-1; size: .; CDR3: CASSSGRDAEQFF; DNA: TGTGCCAGCAGCTCCGGAAGAGACGCTGAGCAGTTCTTC
length: 14; D: .; V: TRBV6-5; J: TRBJ1-1; size: .; CDR3: CASSYRGTNTEAFF; DNA: TGTGCCAGCAGTTACAGGGGTACGAACACTGAAGCTTTCTTT
length: 16; D: TRBD2; V: TRBV7-2; J: TRBJ2-7; size: .; CDR3: CASSNRVGGAYVEQYF; DNA: TGTGCCAGCAGTAATAGGGTGGGAGGGGCTTATGTCGAGCAGTACTTC
length: 15; D: .; V: TRBV15; J: TRBJ2-7; size: once; CDR3: CATSRNQDTSHEQYF; DNA: TGTGCCACCAGCAGAAACCAAGACACATCCCACGAGCAGTACTTC
length: 22; D: TRBD2; V: TRBV9; J: TRBJ2-1; size: few; CDR3: CASSGLIPGLAGGRMDRNEQFF; DNA: TGTGCCAGCAGCGGACTCATCCCGGGACTAGCGGGGGGGCGGATGGACCGCAATGAGCAGTTCTTC
length: 16; D: TRBD1; V: TRBV4-1; J: TRBJ2-5; size: .; CDR3: CASSQERQGLGETQYF; DNA: TGCGCCAGCAGCCAAGAACGACAGGGTTTGGGGGAGACCCAGTACTTC
length: 13; D: .; V: TRBV7-2; J: TRBJ1-2; size: few; CDR3: CASSLGLNYGYTF; DNA: TGTGCCAGCAGCTTGGGCCTCAACTATGGCTACACCTTC
length: 15; D: TRBD1; V: TRBV7-6; J: TRBJ2-3; size: .; CDR3: CASSLRDRGTDTQYF; DNA: TGTGCCAGCAGCTTACGGGACAGAGGCACAGATACGCAGTATTTT
length: 16; D: .; V: TRBV7-9; J: TRBJ2-5; size: many; CDR3: CASSLWDNTILRTQYF; DNA: TGTGCCAGCAGCTTATGGGACAATACCATCCTAAGGACCCAGTACTTC
length: 15; D: .; V: TRBV4-1; J: TRBJ2-3; size: .; CDR3: CASSQDRVPQGTQYF; DNA: TGCGCCAGCAGCCAAGATAGGGTCCCACAGGGTACGCAGTATTTT
length: 13; D: .; V: TRBV6-1; J: TRBJ1-2; size: .; CDR3: CASSEPGTWGYTF; DNA: TGTGCCAGCAGTGAACCCGGGACATGGGGCTACACCTTC
length: 17; D: TRBD1; V: TRBV7-2; J: TRBJ2-7; size: .; CDR3: CASSLATTGALPYEQYF; DNA: TGTGCCAGCAGCTTAGCGACGACAGGGGCCCTACCCTACGAGCAGTACTTC
length: 12; D: .; V: TRBV3-1; J: TRBJ1-1; size: few; CDR3: CASNMQAAPAFF; DNA: TGTGCCAGCAACATGCAGGCGGCCCCGGCTTTCTTT
length: 12; D: .; V: TRBV7-8; J: TRBJ1-2; size: .; CDR3: CATGGRDYGYTF; DNA: TGTGCCACGGGGGGGCGCGACTATGGCTACACCTTC
length: 17; D: TRBD1; V: TRBV15; J: TRBJ1-5; size: .; CDR3: CATSKGTGGTSNQPQHF; DNA: TGTGCCACCAGCAAGGGGACAGGGGGGACGAGCAATCAGCCCCAGCATTTT